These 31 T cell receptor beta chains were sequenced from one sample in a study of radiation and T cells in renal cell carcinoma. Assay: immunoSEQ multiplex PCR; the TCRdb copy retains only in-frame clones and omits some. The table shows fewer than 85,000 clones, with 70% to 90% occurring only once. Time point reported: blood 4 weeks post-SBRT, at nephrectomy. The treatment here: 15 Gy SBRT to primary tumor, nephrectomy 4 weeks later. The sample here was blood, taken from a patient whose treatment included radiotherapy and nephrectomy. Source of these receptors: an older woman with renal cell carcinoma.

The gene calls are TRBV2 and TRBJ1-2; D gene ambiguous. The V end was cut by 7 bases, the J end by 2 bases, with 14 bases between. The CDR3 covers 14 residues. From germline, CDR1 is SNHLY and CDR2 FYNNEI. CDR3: CASTERTANYGYTF. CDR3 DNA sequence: TGTGCCAGCACCGAAAGGACCGCCAACTATGGCTACACCTTC.

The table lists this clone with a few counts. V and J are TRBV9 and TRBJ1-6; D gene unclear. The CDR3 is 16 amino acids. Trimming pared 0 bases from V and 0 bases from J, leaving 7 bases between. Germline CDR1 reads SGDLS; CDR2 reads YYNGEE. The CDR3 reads CASSVDPGSYNSPLHF. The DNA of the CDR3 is TGTGCCAGCAGCGTAGATCCGGGCTCCTATAATTCACCCCTCCACTTT.

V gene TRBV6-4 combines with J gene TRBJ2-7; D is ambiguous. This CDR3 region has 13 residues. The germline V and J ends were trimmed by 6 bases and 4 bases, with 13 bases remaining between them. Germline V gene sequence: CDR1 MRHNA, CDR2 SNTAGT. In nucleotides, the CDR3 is TGTGCCAGCAGCCGAGGTAGTAATTACGAGCAGTACTTC. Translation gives CASSRGSNYEQYF.

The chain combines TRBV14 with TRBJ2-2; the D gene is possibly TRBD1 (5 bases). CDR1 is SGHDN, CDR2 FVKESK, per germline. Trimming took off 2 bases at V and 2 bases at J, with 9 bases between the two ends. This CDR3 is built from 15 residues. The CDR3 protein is CASSQSDINTGELFF. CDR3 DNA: TGTGCCAGCAGCCAATCGGACATCAACACCGGGGAGCTGTTTTTT.

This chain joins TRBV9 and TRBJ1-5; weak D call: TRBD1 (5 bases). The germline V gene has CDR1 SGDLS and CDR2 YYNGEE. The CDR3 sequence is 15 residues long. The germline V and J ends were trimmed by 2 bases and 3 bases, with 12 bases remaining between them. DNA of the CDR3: TGTGCCAGCAGCGTTGACGGGGGTACCAATCAGCCCCAGCATTTT. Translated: CASSVDGGTNQPQHF.

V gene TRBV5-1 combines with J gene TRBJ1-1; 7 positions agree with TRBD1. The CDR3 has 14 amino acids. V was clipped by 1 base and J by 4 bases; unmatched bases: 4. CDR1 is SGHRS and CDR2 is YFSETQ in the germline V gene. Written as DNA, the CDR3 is TGCGCCAGCAGCTTGCGTGACAGGGCCACTGAAGCTTTCTTT. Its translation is CASSLRDRATEAFF.

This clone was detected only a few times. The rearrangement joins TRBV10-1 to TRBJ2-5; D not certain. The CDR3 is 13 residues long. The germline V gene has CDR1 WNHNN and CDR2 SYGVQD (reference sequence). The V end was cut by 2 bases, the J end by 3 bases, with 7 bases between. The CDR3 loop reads CASSEGQKETQYF. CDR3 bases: TGCGCCAGCAGTGAGGGGCAGAAAGAGACCCAGTACTTC.

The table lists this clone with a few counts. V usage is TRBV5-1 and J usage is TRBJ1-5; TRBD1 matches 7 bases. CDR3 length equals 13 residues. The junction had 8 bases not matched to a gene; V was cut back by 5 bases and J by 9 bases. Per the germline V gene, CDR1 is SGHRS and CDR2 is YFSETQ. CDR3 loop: CASSPGGSSPQHF. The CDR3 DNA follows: TGCGCCAGCAGTCCAGGGGGAAGTTCGCCCCAGCATTTT.

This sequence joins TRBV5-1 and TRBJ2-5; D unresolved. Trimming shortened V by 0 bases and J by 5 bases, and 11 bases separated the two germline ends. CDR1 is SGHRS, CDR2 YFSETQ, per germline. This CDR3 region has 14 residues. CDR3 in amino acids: CASSLAPSPETQYF. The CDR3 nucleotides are TGCGCCAGCAGCTTGGCCCCCAGTCCGGAGACCCAGTACTTC. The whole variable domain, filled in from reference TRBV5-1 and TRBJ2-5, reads KAGVTQTPRYLIKTRGQQVTLSCSPISGHRSVSWYQQTPGQGLQFLFEYFSETQRNKGNFPGRFSGRQFSNSRSEMNVSTLELGDSALYLCASSLAPSPETQYFGPGTRLLVL.

The CDR3 protein is CASSSGTGGYIQYF. For the CDR3, the DNA is TGTGCCAGCAGCTCGGGGACAGGGGGGTACATTCAGTACTTC. V gene TRBV7-2 combines with J gene TRBJ2-4, with 11 bases lining up with TRBD1. The CDR3 length is 14 residues. CDR1 is SGHTA and CDR2 is FQGNSA in the germline V gene. The trim removed 4 bases at V and 8 bases at J, leaving 4 bases unmatched. The complete variable domain, with remaining parts taken from reference TRBV7-2 and TRBJ2-4, reads GAGVSQSPSNKVTEKGKDVELRCDPISGHTALYWYRQSLGQGLEFLIYFQGNSAPDKSGLPSDRFSAERTGGSVSTLTIQRTQQEDSAVYLCASSSGTGGYIQYFGAGTRLSVL.

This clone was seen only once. This CDR3 is CASSFQRAMNTEAFF. DNA for the CDR3: TGTGCCAGCAGTTTTCAGCGGGCTATGAACACTGAAGCTTTCTTT. The chain recombines TRBV28 with TRBJ1-1; D uncertain. Trimming left V 3 bases short and J 0 bases short, with 11 bases between. There are 15 residues in the CDR3. CDR1 and CDR2 from the germline V gene are MDHEN and SYDVKM.

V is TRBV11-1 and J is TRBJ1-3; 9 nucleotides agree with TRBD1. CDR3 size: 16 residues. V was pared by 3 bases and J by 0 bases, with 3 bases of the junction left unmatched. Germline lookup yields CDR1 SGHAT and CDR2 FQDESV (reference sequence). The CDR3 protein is CASSFEQGASGNTIYF. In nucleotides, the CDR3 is TGTGCCAGCAGCTTCGAACAGGGGGCCTCTGGAAACACCATATATTTT.

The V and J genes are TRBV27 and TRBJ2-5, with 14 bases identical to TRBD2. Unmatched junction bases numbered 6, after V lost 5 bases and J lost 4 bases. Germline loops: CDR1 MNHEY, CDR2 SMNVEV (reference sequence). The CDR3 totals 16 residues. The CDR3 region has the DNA TGTGCCAGCAGTATTAGACTAGCGGGGGGGCTAGAGACCCAGTACTTC. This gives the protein CASSIRLAGGLETQYF.

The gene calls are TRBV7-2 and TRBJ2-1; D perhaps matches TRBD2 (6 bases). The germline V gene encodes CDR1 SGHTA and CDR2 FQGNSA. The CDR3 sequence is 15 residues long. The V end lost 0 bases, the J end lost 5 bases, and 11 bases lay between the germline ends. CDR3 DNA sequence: TGTGCCAGCAGCTTAGCCCCCGGGACTCACAATGAGCAGTTCTTC. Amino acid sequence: CASSLAPGTHNEQFF.

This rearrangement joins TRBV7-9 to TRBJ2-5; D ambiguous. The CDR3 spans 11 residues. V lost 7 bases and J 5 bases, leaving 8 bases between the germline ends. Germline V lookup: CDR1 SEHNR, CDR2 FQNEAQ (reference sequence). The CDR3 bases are TGTGCCAGCACCTTGGAGGAGACCCAGTACTTC. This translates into CASTLEETQYF.

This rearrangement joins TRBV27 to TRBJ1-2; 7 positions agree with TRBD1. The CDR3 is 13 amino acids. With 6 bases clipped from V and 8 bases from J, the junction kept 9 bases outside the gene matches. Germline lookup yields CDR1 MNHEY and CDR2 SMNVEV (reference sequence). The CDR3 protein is CASRLQGKEGYTF. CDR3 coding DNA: TGTGCCAGCAGACTACAGGGGAAGGAGGGCTACACCTTC.

The CDR3 nucleotides are TGTGCCAGCAGACCAACGGCCACCGGCCGCGACTATGGCTACACCTTC. Encoded protein: CASRPTATGRDYGYTF. This chain uses TRBV6-4 with TRBJ1-2; D is uncertain. V lost 6 bases and J lost 3, with 20 bases in between. The CDR3 has 16 amino acids. Per the germline V gene, CDR1 is MRHNA and CDR2 is SNTAGT.

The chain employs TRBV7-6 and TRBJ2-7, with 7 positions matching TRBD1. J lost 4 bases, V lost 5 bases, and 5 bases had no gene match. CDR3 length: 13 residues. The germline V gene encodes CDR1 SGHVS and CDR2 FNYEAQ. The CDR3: CASSVGTDYEQYF. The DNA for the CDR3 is TGTGCCAGCAGCGTTGGGACAGATTACGAGCAGTACTTC. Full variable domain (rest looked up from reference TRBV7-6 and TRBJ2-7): GAGVSQSPRYKVTKRGQDVALRCDPISGHVSLYWYRQALGQGPEFLTYFNYEAQQDKSGLPNDRFSAERPEGSISTLTIQRTEQRDSAMYRCASSVGTDYEQYFGPGTRLTVT.

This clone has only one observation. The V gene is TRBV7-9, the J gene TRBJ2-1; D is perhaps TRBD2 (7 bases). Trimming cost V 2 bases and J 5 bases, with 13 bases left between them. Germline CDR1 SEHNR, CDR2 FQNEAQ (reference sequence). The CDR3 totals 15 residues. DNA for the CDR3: TGTGCCAGCAGCTTACTCGCGGGGGCCGACAATGAGCAGTTCTTC. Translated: CASSLLAGADNEQFF.

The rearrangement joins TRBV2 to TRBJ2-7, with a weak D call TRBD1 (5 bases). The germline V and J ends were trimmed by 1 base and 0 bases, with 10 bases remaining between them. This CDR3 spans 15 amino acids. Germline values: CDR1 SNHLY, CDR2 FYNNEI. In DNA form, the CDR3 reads TGTGCCAGCAGTGAAGTTGGGGCCAGCTCCTACGAGCAGTACTTC. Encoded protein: CASSEVGASSYEQYF.

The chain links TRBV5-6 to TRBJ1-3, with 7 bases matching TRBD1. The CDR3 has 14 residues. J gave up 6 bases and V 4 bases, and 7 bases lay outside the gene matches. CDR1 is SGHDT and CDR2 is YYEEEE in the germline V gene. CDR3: CASSRDSGANTIYF. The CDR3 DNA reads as TGTGCCAGCAGCCGGGACAGTGGTGCAAACACCATATATTTT.

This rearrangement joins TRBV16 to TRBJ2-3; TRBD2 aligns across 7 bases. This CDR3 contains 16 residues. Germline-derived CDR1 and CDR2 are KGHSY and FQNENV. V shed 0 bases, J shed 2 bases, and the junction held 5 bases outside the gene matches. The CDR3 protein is CASSQSAGRDTDTQYF. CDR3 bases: TGTGCCAGCAGCCAATCGGCGGGGAGGGACACAGATACGCAGTATTTT.

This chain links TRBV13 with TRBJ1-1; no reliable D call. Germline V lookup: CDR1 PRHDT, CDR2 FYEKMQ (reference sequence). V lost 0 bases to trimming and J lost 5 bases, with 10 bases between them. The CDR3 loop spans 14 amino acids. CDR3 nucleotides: TGTGCCAGCAGCTTAGGCGGGGAATGGACTGAAGCTTTCTTT. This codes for CASSLGGEWTEAFF. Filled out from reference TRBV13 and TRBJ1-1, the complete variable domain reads AAGVIQSPRHLIKEKRETATLKCYPIPRHDTVYWYQQGPGQDPQFLISFYEKMQSDKGSIPDRFSAQQFSDYHSELNMSSLELGDSALYFCASSLGGEWTEAFFGQGTRLTVV.

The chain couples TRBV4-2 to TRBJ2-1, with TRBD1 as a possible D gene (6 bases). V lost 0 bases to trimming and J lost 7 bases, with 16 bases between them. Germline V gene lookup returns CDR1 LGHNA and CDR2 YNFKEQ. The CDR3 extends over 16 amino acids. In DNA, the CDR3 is TGTGCCAGCAGCCAAGATCAGGGGAAGGGTGAAAATGAGCAGTTCTTC. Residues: CASSQDQGKGENEQFF.

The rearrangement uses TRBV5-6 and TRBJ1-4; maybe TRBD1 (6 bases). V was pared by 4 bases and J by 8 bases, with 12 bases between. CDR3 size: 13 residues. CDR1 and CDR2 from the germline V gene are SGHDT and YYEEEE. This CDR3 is CASSTGRDEKLFF. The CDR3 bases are TGTGCCAGCAGCACAGGGCGTGACGAAAAACTGTTTTTT.

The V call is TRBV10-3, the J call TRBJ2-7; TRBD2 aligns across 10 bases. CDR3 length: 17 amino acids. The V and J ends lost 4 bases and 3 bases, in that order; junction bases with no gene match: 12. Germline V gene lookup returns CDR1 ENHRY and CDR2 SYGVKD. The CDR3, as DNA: TGTGCCATCAGTGCATTAGCGGGGGGAAATCCAATCTACGAGCAGTACTTC. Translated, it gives CAISALAGGNPIYEQYF.

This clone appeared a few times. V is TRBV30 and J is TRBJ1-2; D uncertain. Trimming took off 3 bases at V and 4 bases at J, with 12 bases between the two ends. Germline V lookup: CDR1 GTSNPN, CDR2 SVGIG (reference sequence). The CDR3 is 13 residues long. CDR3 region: CAWRIDSSYGYTF. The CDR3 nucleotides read TGTGCCTGGAGGATCGACTCGAGCTATGGCTACACCTTC. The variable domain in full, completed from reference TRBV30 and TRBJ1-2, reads SQTIHQWPATLVQPVGSPLSLECTVEGTSNPNLYWYRQAAGRGLQLLFYSVGIGQISSEVPQNLSASRPQDRQFILSSKKLLLSDSGFYLCAWRIDSSYGYTFGSGTRLTVV.

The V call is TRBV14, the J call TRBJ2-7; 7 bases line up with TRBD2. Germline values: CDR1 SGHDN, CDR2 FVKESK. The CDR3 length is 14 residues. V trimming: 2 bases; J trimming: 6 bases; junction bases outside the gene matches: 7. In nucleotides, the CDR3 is TGTGCCAGCAGCCAATCCAGCGGGAAGGGCGAGCAGTACTTC. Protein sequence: CASSQSSGKGEQYF.

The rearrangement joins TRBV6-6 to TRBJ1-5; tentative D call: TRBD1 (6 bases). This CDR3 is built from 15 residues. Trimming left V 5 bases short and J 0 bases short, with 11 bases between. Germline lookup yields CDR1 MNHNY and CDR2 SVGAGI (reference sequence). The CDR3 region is CASSPDRSSNQPQHF. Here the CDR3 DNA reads TGTGCCAGCAGTCCCGACAGGTCTAGCAATCAGCCCCAGCATTTT.

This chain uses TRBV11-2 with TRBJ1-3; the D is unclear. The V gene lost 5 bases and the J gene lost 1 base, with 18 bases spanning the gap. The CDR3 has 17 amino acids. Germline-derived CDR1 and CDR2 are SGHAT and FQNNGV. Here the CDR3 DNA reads TGTGCCAGCAGCGCACGAAGAGGGTCACCTTCTGGAAACACCATATATTTT. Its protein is CASSARRGSPSGNTIYF.

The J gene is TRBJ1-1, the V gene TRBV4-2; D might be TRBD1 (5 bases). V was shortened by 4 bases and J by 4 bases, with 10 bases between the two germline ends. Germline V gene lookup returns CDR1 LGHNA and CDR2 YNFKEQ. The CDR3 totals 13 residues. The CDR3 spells CASSREGTTEAFF. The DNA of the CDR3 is TGTGCCAGCAGCCGCGAGGGGACCACTGAAGCTTTCTTT.